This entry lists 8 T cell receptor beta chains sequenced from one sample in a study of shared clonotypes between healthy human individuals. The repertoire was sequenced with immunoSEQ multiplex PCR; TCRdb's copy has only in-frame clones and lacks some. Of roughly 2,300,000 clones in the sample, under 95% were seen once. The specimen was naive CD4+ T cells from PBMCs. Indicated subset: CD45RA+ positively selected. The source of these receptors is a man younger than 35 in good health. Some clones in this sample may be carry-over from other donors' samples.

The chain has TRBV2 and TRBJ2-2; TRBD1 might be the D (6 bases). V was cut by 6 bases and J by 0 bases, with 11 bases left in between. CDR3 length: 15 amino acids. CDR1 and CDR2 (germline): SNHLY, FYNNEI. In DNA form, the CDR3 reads TGTGCCAGCAGACCGGGACACGCGAACACCGGGGAGCTGTTTTTT. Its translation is CASRPGHANTGELFF.

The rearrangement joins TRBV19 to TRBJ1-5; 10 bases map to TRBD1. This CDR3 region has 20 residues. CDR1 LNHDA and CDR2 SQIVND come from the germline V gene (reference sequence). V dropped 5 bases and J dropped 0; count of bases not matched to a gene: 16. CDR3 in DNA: TGTGCCAGTAGTCCGGGACAGGGGCAGCCTAATTTCTATAGCAATCAGCCCCAGCATTTT. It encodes CASSPGQGQPNFYSNQPQHF.

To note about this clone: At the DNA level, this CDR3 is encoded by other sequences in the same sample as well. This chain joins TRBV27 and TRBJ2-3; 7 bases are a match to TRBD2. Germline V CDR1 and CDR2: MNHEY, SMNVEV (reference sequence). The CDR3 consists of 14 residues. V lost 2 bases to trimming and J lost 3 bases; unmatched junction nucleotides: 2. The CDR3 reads CASSLGGRTDTQYF. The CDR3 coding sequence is TGTGCCAGCAGTTTAGGCGGGAGAACAGATACGCAGTATTTT.

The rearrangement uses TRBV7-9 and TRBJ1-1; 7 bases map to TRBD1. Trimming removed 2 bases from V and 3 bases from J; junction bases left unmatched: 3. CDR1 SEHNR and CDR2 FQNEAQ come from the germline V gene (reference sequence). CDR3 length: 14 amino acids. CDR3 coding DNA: TGTGCCAGCAGCTTAAACACAGGGGACACTGAAGCTTTCTTT. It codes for CASSLNTGDTEAFF.

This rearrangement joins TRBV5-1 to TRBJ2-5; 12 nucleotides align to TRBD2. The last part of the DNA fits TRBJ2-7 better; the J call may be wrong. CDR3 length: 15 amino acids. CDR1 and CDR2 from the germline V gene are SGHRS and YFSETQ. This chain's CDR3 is CASSILAGGLYEQYF. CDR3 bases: TGCGCCAGCAGCATCCTAGCGGGAGGGCTATACGAGCAGTACTTC.

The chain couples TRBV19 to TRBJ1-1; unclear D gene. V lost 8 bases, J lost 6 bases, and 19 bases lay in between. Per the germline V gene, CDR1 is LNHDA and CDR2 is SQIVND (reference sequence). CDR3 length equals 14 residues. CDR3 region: CASYTGPPRPEAFF. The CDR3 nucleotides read TGTGCCAGTTATACCGGGCCCCCCAGGCCTGAAGCTTTCTTT.

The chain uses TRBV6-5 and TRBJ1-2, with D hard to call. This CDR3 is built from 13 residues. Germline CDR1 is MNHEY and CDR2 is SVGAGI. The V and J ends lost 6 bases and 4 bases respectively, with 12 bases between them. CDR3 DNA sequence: TGTGCCAGCAGGCCATCGGAGTCCTATGGCTACACCTTC. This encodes CASRPSESYGYTF.

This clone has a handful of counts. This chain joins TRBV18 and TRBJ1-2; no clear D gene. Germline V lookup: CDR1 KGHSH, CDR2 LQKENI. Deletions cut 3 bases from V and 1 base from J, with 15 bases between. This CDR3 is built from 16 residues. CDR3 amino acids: CASSPGVEVGNYGYTF. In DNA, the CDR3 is TGTGCCAGCTCACCCGGGGTGGAGGTCGGTAACTATGGCTACACCTTC.